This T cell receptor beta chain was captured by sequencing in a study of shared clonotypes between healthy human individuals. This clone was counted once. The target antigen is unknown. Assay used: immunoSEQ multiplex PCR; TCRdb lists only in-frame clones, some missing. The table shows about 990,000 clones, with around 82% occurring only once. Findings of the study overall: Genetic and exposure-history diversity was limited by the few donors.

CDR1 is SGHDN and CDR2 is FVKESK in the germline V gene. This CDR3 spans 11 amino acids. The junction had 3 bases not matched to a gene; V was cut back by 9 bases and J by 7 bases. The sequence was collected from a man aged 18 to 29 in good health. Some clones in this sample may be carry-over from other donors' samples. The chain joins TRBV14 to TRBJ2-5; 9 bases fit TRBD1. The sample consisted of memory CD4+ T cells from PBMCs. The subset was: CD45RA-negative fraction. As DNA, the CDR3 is TGTGCCAGTGGACAGGGGTCGACCCAGTACTTC. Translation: CASGQGSTQYF.